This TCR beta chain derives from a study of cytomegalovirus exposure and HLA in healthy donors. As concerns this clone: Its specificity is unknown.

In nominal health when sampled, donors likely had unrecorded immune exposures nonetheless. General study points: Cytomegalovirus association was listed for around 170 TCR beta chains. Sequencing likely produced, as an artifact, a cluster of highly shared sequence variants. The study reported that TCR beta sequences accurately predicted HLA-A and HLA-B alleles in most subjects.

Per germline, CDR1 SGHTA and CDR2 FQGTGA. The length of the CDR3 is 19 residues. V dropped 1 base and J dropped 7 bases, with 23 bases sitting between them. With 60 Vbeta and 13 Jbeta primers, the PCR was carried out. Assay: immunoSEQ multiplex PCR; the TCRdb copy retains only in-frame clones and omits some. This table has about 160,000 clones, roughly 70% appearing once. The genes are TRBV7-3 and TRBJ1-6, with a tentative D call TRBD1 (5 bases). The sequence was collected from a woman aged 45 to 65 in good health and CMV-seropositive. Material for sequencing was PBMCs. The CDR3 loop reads CASSLRGESEQVRNSPLHF. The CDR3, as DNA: TGTGCCAGCAGCTTAAGAGGTGAAAGTGAACAGGTACGGAATTCACCCCTCCACTTT. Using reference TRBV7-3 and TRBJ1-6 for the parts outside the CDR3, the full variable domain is GAGVSQTPSNKVTEKGKYVELRCDPISGHTALYWYRQSLGQGPEFLIYFQGTGAADDSGLPNDRFFAVRPEGSVSTLKIQRTERGDSAVYLCASSLRGESEQVRNSPLHFGNGTRLTVT.